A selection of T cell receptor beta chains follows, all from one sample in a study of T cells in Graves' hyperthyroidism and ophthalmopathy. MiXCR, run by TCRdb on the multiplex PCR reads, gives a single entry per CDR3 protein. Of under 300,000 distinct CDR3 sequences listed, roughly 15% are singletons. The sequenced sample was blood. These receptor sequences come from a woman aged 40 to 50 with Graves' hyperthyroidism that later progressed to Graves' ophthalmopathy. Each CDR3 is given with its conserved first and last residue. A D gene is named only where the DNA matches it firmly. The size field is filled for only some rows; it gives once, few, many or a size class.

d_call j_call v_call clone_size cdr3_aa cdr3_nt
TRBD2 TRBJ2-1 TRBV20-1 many CSATRLAAYNEQFF TGCAGTGCCACCCGGCTAGCGGCCTACAATGAGCAGTTCTTC
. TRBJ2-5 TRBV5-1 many CASNFQYF TGCGCCAGCAATTTTCAGTACTTC
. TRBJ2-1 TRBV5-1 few CASSLLAIGDYNEQFF TGCGCCAGCAGCTTGTTAGCAATAGGAGACTACAATGAGCAGTTCTTC
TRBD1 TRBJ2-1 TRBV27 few CASSFTAGTASYNEQFF TGTGCCAGCAGTTTTACCGCCGGGACAGCCTCCTACAATGAGCAGTTCTTC
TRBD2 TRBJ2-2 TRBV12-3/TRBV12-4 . CASSWGLALDTGELFF TGTGCCAGCAGTTGGGGACTAGCATTGGACACCGGGGAGCTGTTTTTT
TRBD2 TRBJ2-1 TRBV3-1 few CASRSASGNEQFF TGTGCCAGCAGGTCCGCTAGCGGCAATGAGCAGTTCTTC
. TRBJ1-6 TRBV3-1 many CASSQVGLAPSSPLHF TGTGCCAGCAGCCAAGTGGGTCTGGCGCCCTCGTCACCCCTCCACTTT
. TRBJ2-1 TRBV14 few CASSQGGSNEQFF TGTGCCAGCAGCCAAGGAGGGAGCAATGAGCAGTTCTTC
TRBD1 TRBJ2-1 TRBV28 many CATEKTGGPLGEQFF TGTGCCACGGAAAAGACAGGGGGTCCTCTAGGCGAGCAGTTCTTC
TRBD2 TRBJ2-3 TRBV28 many CASSQHTSGVSTDTQYF TGTGCCAGCAGTCAACACACTAGCGGAGTGAGCACAGATACGCAGTATTTT
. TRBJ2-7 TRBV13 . CASSDQSGSINEQYF TGTGCCAGCAGCGATCAAAGCGGAAGCATTAACGAGCAGTACTTC
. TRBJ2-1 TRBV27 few CASSFRVRGSYNEQFF TGTGCCAGCAGTTTTCGGGTCAGGGGATCCTACAATGAGCAGTTCTTC
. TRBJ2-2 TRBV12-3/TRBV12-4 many CASSLRQMGTGELFF TGTGCCAGCAGTTTAAGACAGATGGGCACCGGGGAGCTGTTTTTT
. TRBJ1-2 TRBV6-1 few CASSDGATYGYTF TGTGCCAGCAGTGACGGGGCAACATATGGCTACACCTTC
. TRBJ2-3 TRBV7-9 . CASSSTWDHTQYF TGTGCCAGCAGCTCGACGTGGGACCATACGCAGTATTTT
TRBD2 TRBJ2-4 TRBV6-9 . CASSYGAGVFLGAKNIQYF TGTGCCAGCAGTTACGGAGCGGGAGTCTTCCTCGGAGCCAAAAACATTCAGTACTTC
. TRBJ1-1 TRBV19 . CASRRVNLNTEAFF TGTGCCAGTAGAAGAGTCAACCTGAACACTGAAGCTTTCTTT
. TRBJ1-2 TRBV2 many CASPDGVREDSGYTF TGTGCCAGCCCGGACGGCGTCAGGGAGGATAGTGGCTACACCTTC
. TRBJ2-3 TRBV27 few CATSRRGSTDTQYF TGTGCCACTTCAAGGAGGGGGAGCACAGATACGCAGTATTTT
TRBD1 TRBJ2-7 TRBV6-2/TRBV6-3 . CASSSYRGLCSYEQYF TGTGCCAGCAGCAGTTACAGGGGGCTTTGCTCCTACGAGCAGTACTTC
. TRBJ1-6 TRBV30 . CAWSLALSPLHF TGTGCCTGGAGTTTGGCATTGTCACCCCTCCACTTT
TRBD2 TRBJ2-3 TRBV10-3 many CAISDIAGGYDTQYF TGTGCCATCAGTGATATAGCGGGAGGCTACGATACGCAGTATTTT
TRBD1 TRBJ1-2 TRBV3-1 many CASSQPTGGYGYTF TGTGCCAGCAGCCAGCCTACAGGGGGCTATGGCTACACCTTC
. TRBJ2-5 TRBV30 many CAWSQVLETQYF TGTGCCTGGAGTCAGGTTTTGGAGACCCAGTACTTC
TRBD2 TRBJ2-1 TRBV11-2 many CASRPNLPTSGSLLGTYNEQFF TGTGCCAGCAGACCAAACTTACCGACTAGCGGGAGTTTGTTGGGAACCTACAATGAGCAGTTCTTC
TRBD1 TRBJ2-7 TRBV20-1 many CSAGTGVGGPYEQYF TGCAGTGCTGGGACAGGGGTCGGCGGCCCCTACGAGCAGTACTTC
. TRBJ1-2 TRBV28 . CATKRGTAGYTF TGTGCCACTAAAAGGGGGACCGCAGGCTACACCTTC
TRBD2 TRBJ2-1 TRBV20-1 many CSAAQLAGVGDEQFF TGCAGTGCGGCCCAACTAGCGGGAGTTGGAGATGAGCAGTTCTTC
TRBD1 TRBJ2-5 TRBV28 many CASSLSTGTVQETQYF TGTGCCAGCAGCCTTTCTACCGGGACAGTCCAAGAGACCCAGTACTTC
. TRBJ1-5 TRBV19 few CASGWSGNQPQHF TGTGCCAGTGGATGGTCAGGGAACCAGCCCCAGCATTTT
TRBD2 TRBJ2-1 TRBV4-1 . CASSPRLAKDPFNEQFF TGCGCCAGCAGCCCAAGACTAGCGAAAGATCCTTTCAATGAGCAGTTCTTC
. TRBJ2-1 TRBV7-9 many CAGEWTPRGEQFF TGTGCCGGAGAATGGACCCCCCGCGGTGAGCAGTTCTTC
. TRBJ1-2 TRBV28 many CASSQPGLYYGYTF TGTGCCAGCAGCCAACCGGGACTGTACTATGGCTACACCTTC
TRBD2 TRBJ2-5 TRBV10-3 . CATREGLAGPQETQYF TGTGCCACTCGGGAGGGACTAGCGGGGCCCCAAGAGACCCAGTACTTC
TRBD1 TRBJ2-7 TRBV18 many CASSPNVGTGGYEQYF TGTGCCAGCTCACCGAACGTGGGGACAGGGGGCTACGAGCAGTACTTC
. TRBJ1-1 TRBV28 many CASSLLSTFSIYTEAFF TGTGCCAGCAGTTTGCTCTCAACGTTCTCAATATACACTGAAGCTTTCTTT
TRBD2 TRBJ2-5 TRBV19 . CASSSAGGPQETQYF TGTGCCAGTAGTAGCGCGGGAGGCCCCCAAGAGACCCAGTACTTC
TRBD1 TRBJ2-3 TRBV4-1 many CASSSRTGTTDTQYF TGCGCCAGCAGCTCTCGGACAGGAACCACAGATACGCAGTATTTT
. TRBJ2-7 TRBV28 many CASSLSNYEQYF TGTGCCAGCAGTTTAAGCAACTACGAGCAGTACTTC
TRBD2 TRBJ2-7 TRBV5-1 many CASSLIAGVGEQYF TGCGCCAGCAGCTTGATTGCGGGGGTGGGCGAGCAGTACTTC
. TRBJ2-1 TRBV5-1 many CASSERSPRERSYNEQFF TGCGCCAGCAGCGAACGCTCCCCCAGGGAGAGATCCTACAATGAGCAGTTCTTC
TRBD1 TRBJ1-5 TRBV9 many CASSVGQGIGQPQHF TGTGCCAGCAGCGTAGGACAGGGAATCGGTCAGCCCCAGCATTTT
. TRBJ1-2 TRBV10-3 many CAISEISDSGYTF TGTGCCATCAGTGAGATAAGCGATTCTGGCTACACCTTC
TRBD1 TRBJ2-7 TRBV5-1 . CASSSGQPTNEQYF TGCGCCAGCAGCTCGGGACAGCCGACCAACGAGCAGTACTTC
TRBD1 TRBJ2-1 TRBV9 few CASSAGGTGGFNEQFF TGTGCCAGCAGCGCGGGAGGGACAGGGGGCTTCAATGAGCAGTTCTTC
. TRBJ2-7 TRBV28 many CASSLSGPTYEQYF TGTGCCAGCAGTTTATCTGGACCCACATACGAGCAGTACTTC
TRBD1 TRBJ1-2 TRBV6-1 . CASRGQGGGYTF TGTGCCAGCAGGGGACAGGGGGGAGGCTACACCTTC
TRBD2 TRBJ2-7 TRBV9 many CASAPGGLAGRYEQYF TGTGCCAGCGCCCCGGGAGGACTAGCGGGGAGGTACGAGCAGTACTTC
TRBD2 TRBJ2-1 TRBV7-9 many CASSLVGLADHNEQFF TGTGCCAGCAGCTTAGTGGGACTAGCGGATCACAATGAGCAGTTCTTC
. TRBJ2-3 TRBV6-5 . CASFNDGYTDTQYF TGTGCCAGCTTTAATGACGGATACACAGATACGCAGTATTTT
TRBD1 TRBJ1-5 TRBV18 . CASSPPPVGTGRNQAQHF TGTGCCAGCTCACCACCGCCTGTCGGGACAGGGCGCAATCAGGCGCAGCATTTT
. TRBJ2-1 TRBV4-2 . CASSPLILAENEQFF TGTGCCAGCAGCCCCCTAATACTAGCTGAGAATGAGCAGTTCTTC
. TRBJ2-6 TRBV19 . CASSPDWGPGANVLTF TGTGCCAGTAGTCCCGACTGGGGCCCTGGGGCCAACGTCCTGACTTTC
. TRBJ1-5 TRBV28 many CASTKDTGNQPQHF TGTGCCAGCACCAAGGACACAGGCAATCAGCCCCAGCATTTT
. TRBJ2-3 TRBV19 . CASSREISTDTQYF TGTGCCAGTAGTCGGGAGATCTCCACAGATACGCAGTATTTT
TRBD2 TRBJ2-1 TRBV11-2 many CASRPVSGEYNEQFF TGTGCCAGCCGCCCCGTTAGCGGGGAATACAATGAGCAGTTCTTC